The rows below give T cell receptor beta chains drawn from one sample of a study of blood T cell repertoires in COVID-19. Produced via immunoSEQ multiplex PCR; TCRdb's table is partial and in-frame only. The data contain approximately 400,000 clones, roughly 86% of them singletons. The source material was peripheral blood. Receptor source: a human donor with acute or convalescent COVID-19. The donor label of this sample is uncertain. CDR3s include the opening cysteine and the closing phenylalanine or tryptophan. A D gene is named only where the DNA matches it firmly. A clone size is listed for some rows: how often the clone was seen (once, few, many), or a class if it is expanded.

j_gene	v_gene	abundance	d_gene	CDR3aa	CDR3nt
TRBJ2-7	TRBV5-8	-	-	CASSLVSGSYEQYF	TGTGCCAGCAGCTTGGTCAGCGGCTCCTACGAGCAGTACTTC
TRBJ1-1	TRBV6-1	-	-	CASSEPGLYTEAFF	TGTGCCAGCAGTGAACCGGGACTCTATACTGAAGCTTTCTTT
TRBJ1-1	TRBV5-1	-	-	CASSLEGQKEAFF	TGCGCCAGCAGCTTGGAGGGACAAAAAGAAGCTTTCTTT
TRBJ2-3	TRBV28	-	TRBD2	CASSRLAIPDTQYF	TGTGCCAGCAGTCGACTAGCGATCCCAGATACGCAGTATTTT
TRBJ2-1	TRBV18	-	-	CASSPSRGDYNEQFF	TGTGCCAGCTCACCAAGCCGTGGAGACTACAATGAGCAGTTCTTC
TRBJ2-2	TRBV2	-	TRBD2	CASSEGLGSGSPWTGELFF	TGTGCCAGCAGTGAAGGGTTAGGTAGCGGGAGCCCGTGGACCGGGGAGCTGTTTTTT
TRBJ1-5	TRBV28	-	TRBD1	CASSLLGQESNQPQHF	TGTGCCAGCAGTTTACTAGGACAGGAAAGCAATCAGCCCCAGCATTTT
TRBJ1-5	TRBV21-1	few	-	CASSKQGAGWGYSNQPQHF	TGTGCCAGCAGCAAACAGGGGGCGGGATGGGGATATAGCAATCAGCCCCAGCATTTT
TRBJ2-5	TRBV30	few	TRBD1	CAWSQGTGGREETQYF	TGTGCCTGGAGCCAGGGGACAGGGGGACGCGAAGAGACCCAGTACTTC
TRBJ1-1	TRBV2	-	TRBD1	CATRQGRTEAFF	TGTGCCACCCGACAGGGACGCACTGAAGCTTTCTTT
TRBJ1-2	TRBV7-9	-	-	CASSHDRFLYGYTF	TGTGCCAGCAGCCACGACAGATTTCTCTATGGCTACACCTTC
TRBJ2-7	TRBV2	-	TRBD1	CASDRAYEQYF	TGTGCCAGCGACAGGGCCTACGAGCAGTACTTC
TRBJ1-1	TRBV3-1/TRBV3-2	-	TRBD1	CASSLRDRGTTFF	TGTGCCAGCAGCCTACGGGACAGGGGGACGACTTTCTTT
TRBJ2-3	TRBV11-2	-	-	CASSLYGNTDTQYF	TGTGCCAGCAGCTTATACGGGAACACAGATACGCAGTATTTT
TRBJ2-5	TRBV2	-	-	CASSRGRGQETQYF	TGTGCCAGCAGTAGGGGGAGGGGGCAAGAGACCCAGTACTTC
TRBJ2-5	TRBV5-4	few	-	CASSSLPKETQYF	TGTGCCAGCAGCTCCCTACCCAAAGAGACCCAGTACTTC
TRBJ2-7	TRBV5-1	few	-	CASRTGYLPTYEQYF	TGCGCCAGCAGAACAGGGTACCTACCTACCTACGAGCAGTACTTC
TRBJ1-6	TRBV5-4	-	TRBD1	CASSLRQGFNSPLHF	TGTGCCAGCAGCCTGAGACAGGGGTTCAATTCACCCCTCCACTTT
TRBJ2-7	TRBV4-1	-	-	CASSQRRSSNLYEQYF	TGCGCCAGCAGCCAACGCCGGTCCTCCAACCTCTACGAGCAGTACTTC
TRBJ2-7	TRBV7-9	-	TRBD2	CASSPGLAGGSYEQYF	TGTGCCAGCAGCCCCGGGCTAGCGGGGGGTTCGTACGAGCAGTACTTC
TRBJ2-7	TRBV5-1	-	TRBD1	CASSPGTGPIEQYF	TGCGCCAGCAGCCCCGGGACAGGGCCTATCGAGCAGTACTTC
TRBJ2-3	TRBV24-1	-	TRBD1	CATSDAGQDWNTDTQYF	TGTGCCACCAGTGACGCCGGACAGGACTGGAACACAGATACGCAGTATTTT